This TCR beta chain was profiled in a study of shared clonotypes between healthy human individuals. On the study more broadly: Sampling drew on donors who were a couple of women and a few men aged 18 to 49.

Sequencing used immunoSEQ multiplex PCR; TCRdb keeps in-frame clones, though not all of them. This table has around 700,000 clones, around 72% appearing once. For this clone: Antigen specificity is unknown.

Study conclusions and caveats: Clonotype sharing across a few donors was observed for about 4.8% of naive CD4 clonotypes. Rarefaction gave evidence that sorted-subset sequencing remained incomplete despite large depth.

Adult donors, all healthy and HIV-negative, had no recent acute infections or vaccinations. The CDR3 extends over 14 amino acids. Trimming cost V 2 bases and J 1 base, with 8 bases left between them. In germline, CDR1 is SGHVS, CDR2 FQNEAQ. The TCR was taken from a woman in her twenties or thirties in good health. The chain couples TRBV7-8 to TRBJ1-1; no definite D call. The specimen was memory CD4+ T cells sorted from blood. As for subset: CD45RA-negative fraction. The CDR3 DNA is TGTGCCAGCAGCTTAAGGCTTCCGAACACTGAAGCTTTCTTT. It specifies CASSLRLPNTEAFF.